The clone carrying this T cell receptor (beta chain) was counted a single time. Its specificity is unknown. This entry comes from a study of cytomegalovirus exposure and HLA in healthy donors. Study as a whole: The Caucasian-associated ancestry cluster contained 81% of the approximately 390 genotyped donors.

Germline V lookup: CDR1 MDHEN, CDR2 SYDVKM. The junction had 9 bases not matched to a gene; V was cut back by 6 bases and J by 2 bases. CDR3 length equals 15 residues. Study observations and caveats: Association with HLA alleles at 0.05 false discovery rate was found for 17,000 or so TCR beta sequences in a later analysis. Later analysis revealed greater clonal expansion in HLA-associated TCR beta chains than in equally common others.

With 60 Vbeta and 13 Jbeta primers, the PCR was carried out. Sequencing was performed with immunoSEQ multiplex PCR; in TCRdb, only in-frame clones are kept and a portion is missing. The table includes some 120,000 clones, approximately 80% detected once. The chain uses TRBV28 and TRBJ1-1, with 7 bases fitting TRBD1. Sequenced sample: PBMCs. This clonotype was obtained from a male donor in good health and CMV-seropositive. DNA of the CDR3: TGTGCCAGCAGCCTAGCAGGGACAGCCAACACTGAAGCTTTCTTT. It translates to CASSLAGTANTEAFF. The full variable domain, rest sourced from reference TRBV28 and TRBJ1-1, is DVKVTQSSRYLVKRTGEKVFLECVQDMDHENMFWYRQDPGLGLRLIYFSYDVKMKEKGDIPEGYSVSREKKERFSLILESASTNQTSMYLCASSLAGTANTEAFFGQGTRLTVV.